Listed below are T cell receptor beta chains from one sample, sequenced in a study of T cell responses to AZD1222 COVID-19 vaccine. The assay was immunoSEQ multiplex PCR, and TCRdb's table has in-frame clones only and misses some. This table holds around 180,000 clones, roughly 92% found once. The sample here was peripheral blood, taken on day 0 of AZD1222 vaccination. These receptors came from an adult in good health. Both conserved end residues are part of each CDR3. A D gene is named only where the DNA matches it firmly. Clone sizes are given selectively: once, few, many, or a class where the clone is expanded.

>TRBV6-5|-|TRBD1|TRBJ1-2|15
CASSYSDRVSGGYTF
TGTGCCAGCAGTTACTCAGACAGGGTGTCTGGAGGCTACACCTTC
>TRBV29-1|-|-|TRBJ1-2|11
CSVRNGYGYTF
TGCAGCGTGCGGAACGGCTATGGCTACACCTTC
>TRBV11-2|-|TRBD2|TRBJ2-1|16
CASSLDGTSVYNEQFF
TGTGCCAGCAGCTTAGATGGGACTAGCGTCTACAATGAGCAGTTCTTC
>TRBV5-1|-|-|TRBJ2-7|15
CASSRGQAITYEQYF
TGCGCCAGCAGCCGCGGGCAGGCCATAACCTACGAGCAGTACTTC
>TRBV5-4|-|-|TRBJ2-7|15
CASSLGAGARNEQYF
TGTGCCAGCAGCTTGGGAGCCGGGGCGCGAAACGAGCAGTACTTC
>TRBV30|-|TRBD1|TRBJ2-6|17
CAHLRGPQPSGANVLTF
TGTGCCCACCTCAGGGGGCCCCAGCCCTCTGGGGCCAACGTCCTGACTTTC
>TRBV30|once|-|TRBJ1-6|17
CAWSVVRGPSYNSPLHF
TGTGCCTGGAGTGTAGTCCGGGGCCCAAGCTATAATTCACCCCTCCACTTT
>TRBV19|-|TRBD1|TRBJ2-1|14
CASSTGQGYNEQFF
TGTGCCAGTAGTACGGGACAGGGATACAATGAGCAGTTCTTC
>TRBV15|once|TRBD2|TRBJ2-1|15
CATASQREVVNEQFF
TGTGCCACCGCAAGTCAGCGGGAGGTTGTCAATGAGCAGTTCTTC
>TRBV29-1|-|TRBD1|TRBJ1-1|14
CSVGRDRANTEAFF
TGCAGCGTTGGCCGGGACAGGGCCAACACTGAAGCTTTCTTT
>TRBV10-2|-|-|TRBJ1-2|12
CASSEIYYGYTF
TGCGCCAGCAGTGAAATCTACTATGGCTACACCTTC
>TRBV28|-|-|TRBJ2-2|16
CASSFSTFGNTGELFF
TGTGCCAGCAGTTTCTCGACCTTCGGGAACACCGGGGAGCTGTTTTTT
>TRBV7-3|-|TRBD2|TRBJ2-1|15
CASSLTTSGYNEQFF
TGTGCCAGCAGCTTAACGACTAGCGGCTACAATGAGCAGTTCTTC
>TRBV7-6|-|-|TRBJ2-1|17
CASSPLSRDQNYNEQFF
TGTGCCAGCAGCCCTTTAAGCCGGGACCAGAACTACAATGAGCAGTTCTTC
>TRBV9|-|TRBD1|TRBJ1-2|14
CASSVGQGNYGYTF
TGTGCCAGCAGCGTCGGACAGGGGAACTATGGCTACACCTTC
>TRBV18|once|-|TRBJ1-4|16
CASSPTPGATNEKLFF
TGTGCCAGCTCACCGACCCCCGGGGCAACTAATGAAAAACTGTTTTTT
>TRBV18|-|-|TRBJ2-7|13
CASSLQASYEQYF
TGTGCCAGCTCATTACAGGCTTCCTACGAGCAGTACTTC
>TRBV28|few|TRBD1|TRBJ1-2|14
CASSFSGQDYGYTF
TGTGCCAGCAGTTTTTCAGGACAGGACTATGGCTACACCTTC
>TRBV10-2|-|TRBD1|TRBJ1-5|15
CASSLDRVGNQPQHF
TGCGCCAGCAGCCTCGACAGGGTCGGCAATCAGCCCCAGCATTTT
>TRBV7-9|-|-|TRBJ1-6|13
CASSREGVSPLHF
TGTGCCAGCAGCCGCGAGGGAGTCTCACCCCTCCACTTT
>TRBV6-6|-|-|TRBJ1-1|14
CASSYPQGNTEAFF
TGTGCCAGCAGTTACCCACAGGGGAACACTGAAGCTTTCTTT
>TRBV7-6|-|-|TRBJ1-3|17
CASSPASPYRSGNTIYF
TGTGCCAGCAGCCCCGCTTCCCCTTATCGTTCTGGAAACACCATATATTTT
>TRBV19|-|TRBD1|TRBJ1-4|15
CATKEQGNTNEKLFF
TGTGCCACGAAAGAACAGGGGAATACTAATGAAAAACTGTTTTTT
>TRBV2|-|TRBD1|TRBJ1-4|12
CASKGEGQGLFF
TGTGCCAGCAAGGGTGAAGGACAGGGGTTGTTTTTT
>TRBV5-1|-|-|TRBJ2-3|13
CATRWGVFDTQYF
TGCGCCACCAGGTGGGGGGTGTTTGATACGCAGTATTTT
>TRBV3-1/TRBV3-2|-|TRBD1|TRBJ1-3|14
CASSQAGGGNTIYF
TGTGCCAGCAGCCAAGCAGGGGGAGGAAACACCATATATTTT
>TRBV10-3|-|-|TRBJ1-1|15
CAISEQGHPNTEAFF
TGTGCCATCAGTGAGCAGGGACACCCGAACACTGAAGCTTTCTTT
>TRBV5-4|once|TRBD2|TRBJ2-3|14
CASSQGLAGDTQYF
TGTGCCAGCAGCCAAGGGCTAGCGGGAGATACGCAGTATTTT
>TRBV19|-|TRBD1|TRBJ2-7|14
CASATGTEGYEQYF
TGTGCCAGTGCGACCGGGACAGAAGGCTACGAGCAGTACTTC